The 14 T cell receptor beta chains below all came from one sample that was sequenced in a study of CD4 T cells in relation to SARS-CoV-2 and coronaviruses. For these receptors, no antigen is known. TCRdb's table, derived via immunoSEQ multiplex PCR, lists solely in-frame clones and lacks some. The data show fewer than 20,000 clones, around 73% seen once. CD4+ T cells from unexposed donors were obtained before the COVID-19 pandemic (2011-2018). After ten to eleven days of culture, CD4+ T cells were isolated. The sequencing input was CD4+ T cells from PBMCs, cultured in vitro. The receptors originated from a human donor in good health.

This chain joins TRBV7-9 and TRBJ2-1; 7 nucleotides align to TRBD2. The V and J ends lost 1 base and 6 bases, in that order; junction bases with no gene match: 6. CDR1 SEHNR and CDR2 FQNEAQ come from the germline V gene (reference sequence). The CDR3 is made up of 15 amino acids. The CDR3 bases are TGTGCCAGCAGCTTAGATGGACTAGTCCTCAATGAGCAGTTCTTC. The encoded protein is CASSLDGLVLNEQFF.

The V call is TRBV5-1, the J call TRBJ2-7; 10 bases map to TRBD1. The ends lost 2 bases at V and 4 bases at J; junction bases unmatched: 6. Germline V gene sequence: CDR1 SGHRS, CDR2 YFSETQ. The CDR3 contains 15 residues. The CDR3 reads CASSLTGQGNYEQYF. In nucleotides, the CDR3 is TGCGCCAGCAGCTTAACGGGACAGGGGAATTACGAGCAGTACTTC.

This chain joins TRBV28 and TRBJ2-7; the match to TRBD1 covers 8 bases. Germline CDR1 reads MDHEN; CDR2 reads SYDVKM. The length of the CDR3 is 14 residues. The junction had 7 bases not matched to a gene; V was cut back by 6 bases and J by 3 bases. This CDR3 is CASRDRVLHYEQYF. CDR3 nucleotide sequence: TGTGCCAGCAGGGACAGGGTCCTTCACTACGAGCAGTACTTC.

The chain combines TRBV24-1 with TRBJ2-7, with D perhaps TRBD1 (6 bases). This CDR3 has 13 residues. Germline-derived CDR1 and CDR2 are KGHDR and SFDVKD. Trimming took off 5 bases at V and 2 bases at J, with 9 bases between the two ends. The CDR3 DNA is TGTGCCACCAGTGGGGACACTACCTACGAGCAGTACTTC. It is translated as CATSGDTTYEQYF.

V gene TRBV19 combines with J gene TRBJ1-2, with D tentatively TRBD1 (5 bases). The CDR3 length is 15 residues. V was cut by 3 bases and J by 2 bases, with 13 bases left in between. Germline V gene data show CDR1 as LNHDA and CDR2 as SQIVND (reference sequence). This CDR3 is CASSIVVDRNYGYTF. The DNA for the CDR3 is TGTGCCAGTAGTATCGTCGTCGACAGAAACTATGGCTACACCTTC.

The CDR3 DNA is TGCGCCAGCAGCTTGGAACAGGGACCCTACGAGCAGTACTTC. It yields the protein CASSLEQGPYEQYF. The rearrangement uses TRBV5-1 and TRBJ2-7; D perhaps matches TRBD1 (6 bases). V lost 0 bases, J lost 2 bases, and 9 bases lay in between. The CDR3 sequence is 14 residues long. CDR1 and CDR2 from the germline V gene are SGHRS and YFSETQ.

The chain recombines TRBV5-1 with TRBJ2-1, with 7 bases lining up with TRBD1. Per germline, CDR1 SGHRS and CDR2 YFSETQ. The CDR3 has 13 amino acids. Trimming cost V 4 bases and J 9 bases; bases outside gene matches: 7. The CDR3 DNA sequence: TGCGCCAGCAGCCCGGAGGCAGGGGGTGAGCAGTTCTTC. It translates to CASSPEAGGEQFF.

The count of this clone is one. This chain uses TRBV11-2 with TRBJ2-1; TRBD2 is a possible D gene (6 bases). The CDR3 contains 14 residues. The germline V gene encodes CDR1 SGHAT and CDR2 FQNNGV. Trimming left V 5 bases short and J 6 bases short, with 14 bases between. This CDR3 reads CASSTNKRVNEQFF. The CDR3 DNA follows: TGTGCCAGCAGCACCAACAAGCGGGTCAATGAGCAGTTCTTC.

The chain combines TRBV6-1 with TRBJ1-2; D gene uncertain. The germline V gene has CDR1 MNHNS and CDR2 SASEGT. V lost 3 bases and J lost 5, with 13 bases in between. The length of the CDR3 is 14 residues. The CDR3, as DNA: TGTGCCAGCAGTGATCCCCAAGCTCGGTATGGCTACACCTTC. Its protein product is CASSDPQARYGYTF.

This sequence joins TRBV19 and TRBJ2-2; 11 nucleotides align to TRBD2. Germline V gene sequence: CDR1 LNHDA, CDR2 SQIVND (reference sequence). There are 18 residues in the CDR3. After removal of 9 bases from V and 5 bases from J, the junction contained 17 bases not matched to a gene. The CDR3 DNA reads TGTGCCAGCCATAGCGGGAGGGCCAATTTGAGGTGGACCGGGGAGCTGTTTTTT. It is translated as CASHSGRANLRWTGELFF.

This clone was seen more than once but under ten times. This chain uses TRBV4-2 with TRBJ1-5, with D tentatively TRBD1 (5 bases). Per the germline V gene, CDR1 is LGHNA and CDR2 is YNFKEQ. V was pared by 3 bases and J by 5 bases, with 17 bases between. The CDR3 covers 16 residues. CDR3 bases: TGTGCCAGCAGCCAGCGAACAGGTAGTTCGGATCAGCCCCAGCATTTT. Its protein product is CASSQRTGSSDQPQHF.

The chain links TRBV13 to TRBJ2-4; 7 positions agree with TRBD2. Germline V gene lookup returns CDR1 PRHDT and CDR2 FYEKMQ (reference sequence). Losses at the gene ends were 8 bases for V and 0 bases for J; bases not matched to a gene: 4. This CDR3 has 14 residues. Here the CDR3 reads CASQTSLAKNIQYF. The CDR3, as DNA: TGTGCCAGCCAGACTAGCTTAGCCAAAAACATTCAGTACTTC.

The chain employs TRBV5-1 and TRBJ1-2, with TRBD1 matching 7 bases. The germline V gene has CDR1 SGHRS and CDR2 YFSETQ. V was clipped by 2 bases and J by 4 bases; unmatched bases: 5. The CDR3 sequence is 14 residues long. In DNA, the CDR3 is TGCGCCAGCAGCTTTTCTTGGACAGGCTATGGCTACACCTTC. Its translation is CASSFSWTGYGYTF.

The chain recombines TRBV24-1 with TRBJ1-2; TRBD1 matches 7 bases. Trimming cost V 5 bases and J 7 bases; bases outside gene matches: 3. The germline gives CDR1 KGHDR, CDR2 SFDVKD. CDR3 length: 12 residues. DNA of the CDR3: TGTGCCACCAGTGCGGGACAGCTTGGCTACACCTTC. It encodes CATSAGQLGYTF.